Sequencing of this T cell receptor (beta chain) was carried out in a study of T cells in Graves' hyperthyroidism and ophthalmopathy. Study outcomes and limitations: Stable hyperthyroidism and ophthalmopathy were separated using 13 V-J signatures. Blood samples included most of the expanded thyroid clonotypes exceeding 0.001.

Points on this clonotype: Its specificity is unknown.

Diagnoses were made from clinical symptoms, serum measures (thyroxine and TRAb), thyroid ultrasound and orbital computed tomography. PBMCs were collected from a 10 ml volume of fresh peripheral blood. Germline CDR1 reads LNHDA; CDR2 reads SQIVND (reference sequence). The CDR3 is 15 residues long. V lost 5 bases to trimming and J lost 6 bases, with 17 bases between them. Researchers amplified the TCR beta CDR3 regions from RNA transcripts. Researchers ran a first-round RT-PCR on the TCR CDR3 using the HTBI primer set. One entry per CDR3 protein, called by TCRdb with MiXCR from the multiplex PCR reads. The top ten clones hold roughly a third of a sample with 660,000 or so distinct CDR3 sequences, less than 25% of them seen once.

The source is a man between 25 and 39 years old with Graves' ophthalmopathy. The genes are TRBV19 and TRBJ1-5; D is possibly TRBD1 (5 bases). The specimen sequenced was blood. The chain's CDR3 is CASSSLDSLVQPQHF. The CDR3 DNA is TGTGCCAGTAGTTCCCTAGACAGCCTGGTTCAGCCCCAGCATTTT. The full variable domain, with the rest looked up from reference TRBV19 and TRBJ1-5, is DGGITQSPKYLFRKEGQNVTLSCEQNLNHDAMYWYRQDPGQGLRLIYYSQIVNDFQKGDIAEGYSVSREKKESFPLTVTSAQKNPTAFYLCASSSLDSLVQPQHFGDGTRLSIL.